This T cell receptor beta chain was recorded in a study of Ad26.COV2.S vaccination and SARS-CoV-2 variants. Indicated treatment: around 19 received Ad26.COV2.S at low or high dose, single or two shots; about 5 received placebo; per-sample allocation not given. Samples came from day 63 after the first vaccine or placebo injection. The CDR3 sequence is 13 residues long. The germline CDR1 and CDR2 sequences are SGHNT and YENEEA. V lost 0 bases, J lost 8 bases, and 1 base stayed unmatched. Assay: immunoSEQ multiplex PCR; the TCRdb copy retains only in-frame clones and omits some. The sample carries 350,000 to 500,000 clones, 80% to 95% recorded once.

The rearrangement links TRBV11-3 to TRBJ2-1; 7 nucleotides line up with TRBD2. This sequence originates from a person between 18 and 60 years old who received the Ad26.COV2.S COVID-19 vaccine or a placebo. Sequenced here: peripheral blood, sampled in a trial of Ad26.COV2.S vaccine versus placebo. CDR3 protein: CASSLEGGDEQFF. The CDR3 region has the DNA TGTGCCAGCAGCTTAGAGGGGGGGGATGAGCAGTTCTTC.